This TCR beta chain is drawn from a study of early T cells in non-severe SARS-CoV-2 infection. Study context: Alpha and beta chains were unpaired, from unsorted whole-blood bulk RNA. Points from the study as a whole: Reliance on VDJdb matching favored anti-spike CD8 responses; private and CD4 specificities were missed.

The CDR3 extends over 13 amino acids. Germline values: CDR1 SGHRS, CDR2 YFSETQ. V lost 4 bases, J lost 8 bases, and 13 bases lay in between. Individual cDNA molecules each received unique molecular identifiers attached to them. TCRdb re-analysed the 5' RACE reads in MiXCR, keeping a single row per CDR3 protein. The sample holds roughly 20,000 distinct CDR3 sequences, approximately 6.2% seen once. This clonotype was seen a handful of times. The antigen remains unidentified. This chain links TRBV5-1 with TRBJ2-4; D possibly corresponds to TRBD1 (5 bases). The clonotype comes from an adult who was a healthcare worker with PCR-confirmed SARS-CoV-2 infection or an uninfected control (not recorded which). Source material: whole blood. CDR3 residues: CASSTFLGDIQYF. In nucleotides, the CDR3 is TGCGCCAGCAGCACATTCTTAGGGGACATTCAGTACTTC.